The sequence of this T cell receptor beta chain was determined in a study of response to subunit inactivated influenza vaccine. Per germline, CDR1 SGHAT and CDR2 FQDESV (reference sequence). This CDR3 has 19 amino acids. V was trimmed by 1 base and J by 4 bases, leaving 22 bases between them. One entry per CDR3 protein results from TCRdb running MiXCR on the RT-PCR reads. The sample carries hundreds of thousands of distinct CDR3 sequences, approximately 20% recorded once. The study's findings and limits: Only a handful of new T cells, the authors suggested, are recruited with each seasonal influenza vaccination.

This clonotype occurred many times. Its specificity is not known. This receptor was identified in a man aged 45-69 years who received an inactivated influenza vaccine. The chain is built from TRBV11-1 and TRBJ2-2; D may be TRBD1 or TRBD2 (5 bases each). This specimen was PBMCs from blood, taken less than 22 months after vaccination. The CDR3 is CASSLEGQVLGLRTGELFF. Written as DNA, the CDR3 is TGTGCCAGCAGCTTAGAGGGGCAGGTCCTAGGACTTCGCACCGGGGAGCTGTTTTTT.